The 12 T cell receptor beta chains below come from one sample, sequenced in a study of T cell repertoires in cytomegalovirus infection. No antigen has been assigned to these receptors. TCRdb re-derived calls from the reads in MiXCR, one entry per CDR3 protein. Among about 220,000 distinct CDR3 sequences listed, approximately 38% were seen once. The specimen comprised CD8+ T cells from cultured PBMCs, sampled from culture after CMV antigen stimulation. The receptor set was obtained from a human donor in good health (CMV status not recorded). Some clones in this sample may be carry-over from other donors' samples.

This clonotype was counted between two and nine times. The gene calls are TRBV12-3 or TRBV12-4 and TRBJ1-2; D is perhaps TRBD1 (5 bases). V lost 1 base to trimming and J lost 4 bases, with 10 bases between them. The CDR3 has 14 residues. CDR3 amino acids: CASSLGRVGYGYTF. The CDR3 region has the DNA TGTGCCAGCAGTTTAGGCAGGGTCGGCTATGGCTACACCTTC.

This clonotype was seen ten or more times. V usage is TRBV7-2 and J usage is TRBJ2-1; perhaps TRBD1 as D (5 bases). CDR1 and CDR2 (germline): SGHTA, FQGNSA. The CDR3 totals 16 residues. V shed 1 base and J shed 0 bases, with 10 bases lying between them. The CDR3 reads CASSLVQASSYNEQFF. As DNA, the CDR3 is TGTGCCAGCAGCTTAGTACAGGCTAGCTCCTACAATGAGCAGTTCTTC.

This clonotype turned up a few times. The CDR3 region is CASSLSQGLGTEAFF. CDR3 in DNA: TGTGCCAGCAGCCTGTCACAGGGGTTGGGGACTGAAGCTTTCTTT. The chain is built from TRBV5-4 and TRBJ1-1; TRBD1 matches 7 bases. V trimming: 4 bases; J trimming: 5 bases; junction bases outside the gene matches: 11. The CDR3 is 15 residues long. CDR1 is SGHNT and CDR2 is YYREEE in the germline V gene (reference sequence).

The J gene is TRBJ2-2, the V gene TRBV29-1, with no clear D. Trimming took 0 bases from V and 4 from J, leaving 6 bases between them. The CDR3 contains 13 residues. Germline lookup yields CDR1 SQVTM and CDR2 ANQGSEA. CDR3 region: CSVEDPGTGELFF. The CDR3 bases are TGCAGCGTTGAAGATCCGGGCACCGGGGAGCTGTTTTTT.

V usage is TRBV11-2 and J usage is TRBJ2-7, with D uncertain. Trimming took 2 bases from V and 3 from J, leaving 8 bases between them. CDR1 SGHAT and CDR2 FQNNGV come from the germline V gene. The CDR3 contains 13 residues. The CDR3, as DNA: TGTGCCAGCAGCTTATTTAATGGCTACGAGCAGTACTTC. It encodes CASSLFNGYEQYF.

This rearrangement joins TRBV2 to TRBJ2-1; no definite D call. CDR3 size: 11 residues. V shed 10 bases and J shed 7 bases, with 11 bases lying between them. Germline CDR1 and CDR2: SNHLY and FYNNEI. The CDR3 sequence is CATNLGNEQFF. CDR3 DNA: TGTGCCACCAATTTAGGGAATGAGCAGTTCTTC.

The CDR3 DNA reads TGTGCCAGCAGTTTTACTTCCCGGGACAGGGGGCTTGGAAACACCATATATTTT. Its translation is CASSFTSRDRGLGNTIYF. The chain uses TRBV12-3 or TRBV12-4 and TRBJ1-3; 12 bases match TRBD1. The CDR3 covers 18 residues. V was pared by 3 bases and J by 3 bases, with 9 bases of the junction left unmatched.

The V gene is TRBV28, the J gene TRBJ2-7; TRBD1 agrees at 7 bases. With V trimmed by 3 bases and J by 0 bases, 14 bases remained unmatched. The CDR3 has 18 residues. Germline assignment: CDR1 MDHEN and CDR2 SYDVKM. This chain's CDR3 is CASSFWAWGQTYSYEQYF. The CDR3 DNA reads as TGTGCCAGCAGTTTTTGGGCCTGGGGACAGACATACTCCTACGAGCAGTACTTC.

Here the CDR3 DNA reads TGTGCCAGTAGTTGGTCTAAGGGAAGCAATCAGCCCCAGCATTTT. This encodes CASSWSKGSNQPQHF. The rearrangement links TRBV19 to TRBJ1-5; D is unclear. The V end lost 5 bases, the J end lost 1 base, and 12 bases lay between the germline ends. The CDR3 sequence is 15 residues long. The germline V gene has CDR1 LNHDA and CDR2 SQIVND (reference sequence).

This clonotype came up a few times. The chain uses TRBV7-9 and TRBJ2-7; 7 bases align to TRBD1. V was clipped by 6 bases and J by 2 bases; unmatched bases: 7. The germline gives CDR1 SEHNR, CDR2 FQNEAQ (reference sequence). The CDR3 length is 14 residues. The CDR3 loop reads CASSPTGKPYEQYF. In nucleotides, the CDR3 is TGTGCCAGCAGTCCGACAGGGAAACCCTACGAGCAGTACTTC.

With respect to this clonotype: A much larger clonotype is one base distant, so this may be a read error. CDR3 loop: CASSSPDRNGNTF. The CDR3 region has the DNA TGTGCCAGCAGCTCCCCCGACAGAAATGGCAACACCTTC. The chain recombines TRBV7-4 with TRBJ1-2; D possibly corresponds to TRBD1 (5 bases). CDR3 size: 13 residues. The V gene's germline CDR1 is SGHVT and CDR2 SQSDAQ.

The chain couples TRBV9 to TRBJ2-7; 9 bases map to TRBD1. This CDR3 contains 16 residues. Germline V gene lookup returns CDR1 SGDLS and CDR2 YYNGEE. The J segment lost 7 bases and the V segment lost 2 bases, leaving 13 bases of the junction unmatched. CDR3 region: CASSVLSGTGMGEQYF. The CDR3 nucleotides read TGTGCCAGCAGCGTCCTCTCCGGGACAGGGATGGGGGAGCAGTACTTC.